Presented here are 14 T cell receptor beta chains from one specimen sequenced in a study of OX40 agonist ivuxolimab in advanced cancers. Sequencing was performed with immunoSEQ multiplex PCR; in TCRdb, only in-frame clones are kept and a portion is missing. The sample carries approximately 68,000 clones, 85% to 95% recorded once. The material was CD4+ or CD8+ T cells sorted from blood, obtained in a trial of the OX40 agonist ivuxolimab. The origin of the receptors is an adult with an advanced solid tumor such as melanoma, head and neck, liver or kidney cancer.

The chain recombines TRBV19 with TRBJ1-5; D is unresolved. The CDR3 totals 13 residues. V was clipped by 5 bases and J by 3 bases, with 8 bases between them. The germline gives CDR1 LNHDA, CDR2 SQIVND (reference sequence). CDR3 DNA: TGTGCCAGTAGTTGGCAGAACAATCAGCCCCAGCATTTT. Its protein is CASSWQNNQPQHF.

Here the CDR3 DNA reads TGTGCCAGCAGTTCCCCTGGCCGACAGGGAGGAAACACTGAAGCTTTCTTT. It encodes CASSSPGRQGGNTEAFF. The genes are TRBV28 and TRBJ1-1; 7 bases line up with TRBD1. The germline V gene has CDR1 MDHEN and CDR2 SYDVKM. Trimming cost V 4 bases and J 2 bases; bases outside gene matches: 13. CDR3 length equals 17 residues.

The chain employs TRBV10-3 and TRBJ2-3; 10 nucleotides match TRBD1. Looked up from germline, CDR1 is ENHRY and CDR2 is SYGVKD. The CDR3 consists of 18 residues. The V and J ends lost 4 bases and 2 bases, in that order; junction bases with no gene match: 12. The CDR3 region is CAISVTWDRGLNTDTQYF. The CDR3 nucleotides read TGTGCCATCAGTGTAACCTGGGACAGGGGATTGAACACAGATACGCAGTATTTT.

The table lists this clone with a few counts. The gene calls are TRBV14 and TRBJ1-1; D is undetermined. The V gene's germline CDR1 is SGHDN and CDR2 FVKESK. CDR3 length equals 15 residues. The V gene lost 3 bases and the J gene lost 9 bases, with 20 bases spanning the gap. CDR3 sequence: CASSHRVGLGSQAFF. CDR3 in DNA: TGTGCCAGCAGCCATCGCGTCGGGCTAGGCTCCCAAGCTTTCTTT.

The CDR3 loop is CASGFQGLAGGPTWDNEQFF. CDR3 DNA: TGTGCTAGTGGTTTCCAGGGACTAGCGGGAGGGCCTACATGGGACAATGAGCAGTTCTTC. The chain links TRBV12-5 to TRBJ2-1; 16 bases are a match to TRBD2. CDR3 length: 20 residues. The V and J ends lost 3 bases and 5 bases, in that order; junction bases with no gene match: 13. Germline V gene data show CDR1 as LGHNT and CDR2 as FRNRAP. Filled out from reference TRBV12-5 and TRBJ2-1, the complete variable domain reads DARVTQTPRHKVTEMGQEVTMRCQPILGHNTVFWYRQTMMQGLELLAYFRNRAPLDDSGMPKDRFSAEMPDATLATLKIQPSEPRDSAVYFCASGFQGLAGGPTWDNEQFFGPGTRLTVL.

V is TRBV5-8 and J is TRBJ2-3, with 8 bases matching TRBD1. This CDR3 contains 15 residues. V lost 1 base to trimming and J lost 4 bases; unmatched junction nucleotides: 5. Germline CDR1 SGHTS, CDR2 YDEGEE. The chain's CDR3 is CASSLFQGAADTQYF. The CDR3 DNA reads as TGTGCCAGCAGCTTGTTCCAGGGGGCGGCAGATACGCAGTATTTT.

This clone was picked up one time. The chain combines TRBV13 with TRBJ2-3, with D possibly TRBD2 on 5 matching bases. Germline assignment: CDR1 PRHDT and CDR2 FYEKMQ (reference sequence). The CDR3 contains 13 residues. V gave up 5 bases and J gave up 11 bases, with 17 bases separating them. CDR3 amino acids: CASSPRPDGGQYF. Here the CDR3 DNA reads TGTGCCAGCAGCCCCCGGCCCGATGGAGGGCAGTATTTT.

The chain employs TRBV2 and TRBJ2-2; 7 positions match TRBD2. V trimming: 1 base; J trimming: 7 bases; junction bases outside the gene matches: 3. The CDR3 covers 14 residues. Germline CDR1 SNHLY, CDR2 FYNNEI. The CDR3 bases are TGTGCCAGCAGTGAAGTCCGCGGGAGCGGGGAGCTGTTTTTT. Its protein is CASSEVRGSGELFF.

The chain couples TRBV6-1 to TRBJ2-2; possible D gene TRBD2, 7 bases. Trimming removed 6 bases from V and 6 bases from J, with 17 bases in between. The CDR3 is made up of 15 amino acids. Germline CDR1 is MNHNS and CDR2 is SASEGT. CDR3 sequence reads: CASRVGEGVAGELFF. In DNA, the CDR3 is TGTGCCAGCAGGGTGGGGGAGGGGGTCGCCGGGGAGCTGTTTTTT.

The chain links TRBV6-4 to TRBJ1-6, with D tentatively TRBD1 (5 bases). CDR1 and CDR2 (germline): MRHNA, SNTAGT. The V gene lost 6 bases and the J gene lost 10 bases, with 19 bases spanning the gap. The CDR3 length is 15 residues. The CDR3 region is CASSAAVGGWSPLHF. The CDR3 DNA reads TGTGCCAGCAGCGCAGCGGTCGGGGGTTGGTCACCCCTCCACTTT.

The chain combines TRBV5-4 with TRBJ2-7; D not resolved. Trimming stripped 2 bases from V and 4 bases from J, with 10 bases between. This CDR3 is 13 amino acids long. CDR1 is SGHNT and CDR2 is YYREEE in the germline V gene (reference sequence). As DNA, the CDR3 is TGTGCCAGCAGCTTAAATGAAGGGTACGAGCAGTACTTC. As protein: CASSLNEGYEQYF.

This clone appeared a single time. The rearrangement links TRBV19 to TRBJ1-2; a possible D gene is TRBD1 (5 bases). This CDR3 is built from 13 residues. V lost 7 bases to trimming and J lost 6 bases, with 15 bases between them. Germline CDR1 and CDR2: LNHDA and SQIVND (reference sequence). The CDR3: CASKARGGDGYTF. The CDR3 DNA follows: TGTGCCAGTAAGGCCCGGGGGGGAGATGGCTACACCTTC.

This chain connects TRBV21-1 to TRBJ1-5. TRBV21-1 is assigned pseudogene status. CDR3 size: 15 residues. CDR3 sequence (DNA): TGTGCCAGCAGCCCTCGGATCCCACGCAATCAGCCCCAGCATTTT. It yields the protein CASSPRIPRNQPQHF.

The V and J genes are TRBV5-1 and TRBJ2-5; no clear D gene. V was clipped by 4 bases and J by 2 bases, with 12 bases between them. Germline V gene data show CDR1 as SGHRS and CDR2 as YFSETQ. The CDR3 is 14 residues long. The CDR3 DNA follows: TGCGCCAGCAGCCGATCAGGCCAACAAGAGACCCAGTACTTC. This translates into CASSRSGQQETQYF. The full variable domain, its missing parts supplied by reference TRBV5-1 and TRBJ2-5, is KAGVTQTPRYLIKTRGQQVTLSCSPISGHRSVSWYQQTPGQGLQFLFEYFSETQRNKGNFPGRFSGRQFSNSRSEMNVSTLELGDSALYLCASSRSGQQETQYFGPGTRLLVL.